This entry describes one TCR beta chain. The V segment lost 0 bases and the J segment 5 bases; nucleotides outside the gene matches: 9. Germline-derived CDR1 and CDR2 are SGHRS and YFSETQ. CDR3 length equals 17 residues. The sample comes from a study of control samples from healthy donors and cancer patients. Clones were read by immunoSEQ multiplex PCR, and TCRdb kept only the in-frame ones, dropping some. The table has some 130,000 clones, about 90% seen once. The sequence was obtained from a woman aged 45 to 65 in good health. Sequencing was performed on blood. The chain links TRBV5-1 to TRBJ2-1; 9 nucleotides align to TRBD2. CDR3 nucleotide sequence: TGCGCCAGCAGCTTGGCCACGTTGCGGGAGGGCAACAATGAGCAGTTCTTC. Translating gives CASSLATLREGNNEQFF. The entire variable domain, with the rest obtained from reference TRBV5-1 and TRBJ2-1, is as follows: KAGVTQTPRYLIKTRGQQVTLSCSPISGHRSVSWYQQTPGQGLQFLFEYFSETQRNKGNFPGRFSGRQFSNSRSEMNVSTLELGDSALYLCASSLATLREGNNEQFFGPGTRLTVL.